This TCR beta chain was captured in a study of OX40 agonist ivuxolimab in advanced cancers. V shed 6 bases and J 9 bases; nucleotides not matched to a gene: 11. Germline V CDR1 and CDR2: LNHDA, SQIVND (reference sequence). CDR3 length: 15 amino acids. This clone has just one count. As yet, its antigen is unknown. Points from the study as a whole: CD8+ T cells (on average) carried more expanded clones than CD4+ T cells.

Measured with immunoSEQ multiplex PCR; TCRdb has only the in-frame clones, and not every one. This table has some 61,000 clones, about 87% appearing once. This chain links TRBV19 with TRBJ2-1; 10 nucleotides match TRBD2. The sequence came from an adult with an advanced solid tumor such as melanoma, head and neck, liver or kidney cancer. The material was CD4+ or CD8+ T cells sorted from blood, obtained in a trial of the OX40 agonist ivuxolimab. In nucleotides, the CDR3 is TGTGCCAGTAGAGCCCCCCCTAGCGGGAGATTTGAGCAGTTCTTC. Encoded protein: CASRAPPSGRFEQFF.